These T cell receptor beta chains were read from a single sample in a study of graft-versus-host responses after intestinal transplantation. TCRdb's table, derived via immunoSEQ multiplex PCR, lists solely in-frame clones and lacks some. The sample gives nearly 100,000 clones, roughly 90% of which show up once; about 15% is in the top ten. Specimen: PBMCs, collected roughly 450 days after intestinal transplant. The receptors were gathered from a human patient who received an intestinal transplant, so some T cells may come from the graft donor. Each CDR3 is given with its conserved first and last residue. The D gene is left open where the match is weak. Part of the rows lack a size; the others show once, few, many or a class for expanded clones.

NA,NA,TRBV7-6,TRBJ2-5,CASSRGHQETQYF,TGTGCCAGCAGCAGGGGACACCAAGAGACCCAGTACTTC
TRBD1,once,TRBV5-6,TRBJ1-2,CASSSRGHGYGYTF,TGTGCCAGCAGCTCCAGGGGGCATGGGTATGGCTACACCTTC
NA,NA,TRBV5-8,TRBJ2-3,CASSPLRQADTQYF,TGTGCCAGCAGCCCTCTCCGACAGGCAGATACGCAGTATTTT
NA,once,TRBV5-6,TRBJ2-2,CASSLGPSWQLFF,TGTGCCAGCAGCTTGGGGCCTAGTTGGCAGCTGTTTTTT
TRBD1,many,TRBV4-1,TRBJ1-3,CASSQAPGQGNTIYF,TGCGCCAGCAGCCAAGCCCCGGGACAGGGAAACACCATATATTTT
TRBD1,NA,TRBV4-1,TRBJ1-6,CASSSRDSSYNSPLHF,TGCGCCAGCAGCTCCCGGGACAGCTCCTATAATTCACCCCTCCACTTT
TRBD1,NA,TRBV19,TRBJ1-6,CASSIGRRDRVYSPLHF,TGTGCCAGTAGTATAGGGCGGCGGGACAGGGTTTATTCACCCCTCCACTTT
NA,once,TRBV6-1,TRBJ1-2,CASSGTVYGYTF,TGTGCCAGCAGTGGGACAGTCTATGGCTACACCTTC
NA,NA,TRBV6-5,TRBJ1-3,CASSYRGGGNTIYF,TGTGCCAGCAGTTACCGGGGGGGCGGAAACACCATATATTTT
NA,NA,TRBV27,TRBJ1-2,CASSFWGQGYGYTF,TGTGCCAGCAGTTTTTGGGGGCAGGGCTATGGCTACACCTTC
NA,NA,TRBV11-2,TRBJ1-2,CASSGRTRDYTF,TGTGCCAGCAGCGGACGGACACGGGACTACACCTTC
TRBD1,NA,TRBV10-2,TRBJ1-1,CASHTGPDRGYTEAFF,TGCGCCAGCCATACGGGCCCGGACAGGGGTTACACTGAAGCTTTCTTT
NA,NA,TRBV5-6,TRBJ1-1,CASSLGPNTEAFF,TGTGCCAGCAGCTTGGGTCCGAACACTGAAGCTTTCTTT
NA,NA,TRBV7-2,TRBJ2-1,CASSRDWGNNEQFF,TGTGCCAGCAGCCGGGACTGGGGTAACAATGAGCAGTTCTTC
TRBD2,NA,TRBV7-3,TRBJ2-3,CASSAGLQSTDTQYF,TGTGCCAGCAGCGCGGGACTACAAAGCACAGATACGCAGTATTTT
TRBD1,few,TRBV7-9,TRBJ1-1,CASSVQGVGNTEAFF,TGTGCCAGCAGCGTACAGGGGGTAGGGAACACTGAAGCTTTCTTT
TRBD2,medium-sized,TRBV6-5,TRBJ2-7,CASSYLGGTYEQYF,TGTGCCAGCAGTTACTTGGGGGGGACCTACGAGCAGTACTTC
NA,NA,TRBV29-1,TRBJ2-7,CSVARTNNNYEQYF,TGCAGCGTCGCGCGGACAAACAACAACTACGAGCAGTACTTC
NA,NA,TRBV28,TRBJ2-5,CASSWGPGLGQETQYF,TGTGCCAGCAGTTGGGGACCGGGACTGGGACAAGAGACCCAGTACTTC
NA,NA,TRBV25-1,TRBJ2-2,CASSEREAGELFF,TGTGCCAGCAGTGAGAGGGAGGCCGGGGAGCTGTTTTTT